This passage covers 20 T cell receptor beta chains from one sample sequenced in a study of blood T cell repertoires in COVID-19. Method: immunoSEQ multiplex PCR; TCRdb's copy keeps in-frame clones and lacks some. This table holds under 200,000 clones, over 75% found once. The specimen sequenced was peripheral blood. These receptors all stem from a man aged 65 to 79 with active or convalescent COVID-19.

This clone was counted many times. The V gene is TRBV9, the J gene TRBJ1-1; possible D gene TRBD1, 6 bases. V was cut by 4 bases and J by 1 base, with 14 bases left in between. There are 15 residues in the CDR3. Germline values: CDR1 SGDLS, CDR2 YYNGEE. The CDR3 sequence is CASSRGAGWNTEAFF. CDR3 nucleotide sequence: TGTGCCAGCAGCCGGGGGGCAGGATGGAACACTGAAGCTTTCTTT.

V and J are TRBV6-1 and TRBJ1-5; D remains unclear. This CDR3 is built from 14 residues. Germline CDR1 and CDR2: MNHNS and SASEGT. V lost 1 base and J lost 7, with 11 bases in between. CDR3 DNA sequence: TGTGCCAGCAGTGAAGTTACGGGGAGGCAGCCCCAGCATTTT. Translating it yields CASSEVTGRQPQHF.

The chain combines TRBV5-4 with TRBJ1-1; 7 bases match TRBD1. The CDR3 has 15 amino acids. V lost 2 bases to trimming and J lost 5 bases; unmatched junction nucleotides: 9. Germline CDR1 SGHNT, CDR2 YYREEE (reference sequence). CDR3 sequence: CASSLTTGPVTEAFF. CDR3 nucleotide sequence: TGTGCCAGCAGCTTAACGACAGGGCCGGTTACTGAAGCTTTCTTT.

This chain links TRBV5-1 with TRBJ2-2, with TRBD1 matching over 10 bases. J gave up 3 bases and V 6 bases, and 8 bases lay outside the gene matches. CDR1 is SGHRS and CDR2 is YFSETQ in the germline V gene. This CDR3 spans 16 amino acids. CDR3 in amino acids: CASTRTGGGDTGELFF. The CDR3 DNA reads TGCGCCAGCACCAGGACAGGGGGAGGCGACACCGGGGAGCTGTTTTTT.

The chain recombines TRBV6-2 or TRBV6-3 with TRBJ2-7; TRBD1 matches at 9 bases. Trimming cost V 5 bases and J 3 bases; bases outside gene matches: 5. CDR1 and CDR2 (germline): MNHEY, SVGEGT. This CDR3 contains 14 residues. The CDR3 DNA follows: TGTGCCAGCAGTCCCATGACAGGGGGCTACGAGCAGTACTTC. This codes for CASSPMTGGYEQYF.

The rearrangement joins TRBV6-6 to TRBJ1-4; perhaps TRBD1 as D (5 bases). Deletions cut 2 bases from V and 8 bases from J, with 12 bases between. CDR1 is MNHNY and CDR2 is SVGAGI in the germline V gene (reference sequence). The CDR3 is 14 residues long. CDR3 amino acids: CASSYVRVEEKLFF. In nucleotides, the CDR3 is TGTGCCAGCAGTTACGTCAGGGTTGAGGAAAAACTGTTTTTT.

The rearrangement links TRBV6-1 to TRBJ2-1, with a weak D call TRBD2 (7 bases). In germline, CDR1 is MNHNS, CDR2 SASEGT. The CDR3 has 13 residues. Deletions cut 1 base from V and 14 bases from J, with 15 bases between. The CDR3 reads CASSEVGGTSKFF. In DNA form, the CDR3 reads TGTGCCAGCAGTGAAGTGGGGGGGACAAGTAAGTTCTTC.

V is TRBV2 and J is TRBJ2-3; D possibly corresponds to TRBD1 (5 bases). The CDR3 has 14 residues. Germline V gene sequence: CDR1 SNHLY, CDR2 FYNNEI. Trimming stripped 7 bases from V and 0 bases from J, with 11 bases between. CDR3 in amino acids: CASIAGSSTDTQYF. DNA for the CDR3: TGTGCCAGCATTGCAGGGTCGAGCACAGATACGCAGTATTTT.

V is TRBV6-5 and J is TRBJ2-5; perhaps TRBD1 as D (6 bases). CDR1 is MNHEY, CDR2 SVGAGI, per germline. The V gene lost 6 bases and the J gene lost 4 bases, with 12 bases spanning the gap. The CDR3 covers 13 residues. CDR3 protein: CASRFRGGETQYF. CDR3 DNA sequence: TGTGCCAGCAGGTTCAGGGGTGGAGAGACCCAGTACTTC.

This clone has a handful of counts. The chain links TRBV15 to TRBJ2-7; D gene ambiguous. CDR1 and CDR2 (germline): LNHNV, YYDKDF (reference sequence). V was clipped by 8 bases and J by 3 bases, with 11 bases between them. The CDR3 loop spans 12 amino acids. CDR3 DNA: TGTGCCACCGGGCCGAGCCGCTACGAGCAGTACTTC. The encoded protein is CATGPSRYEQYF.

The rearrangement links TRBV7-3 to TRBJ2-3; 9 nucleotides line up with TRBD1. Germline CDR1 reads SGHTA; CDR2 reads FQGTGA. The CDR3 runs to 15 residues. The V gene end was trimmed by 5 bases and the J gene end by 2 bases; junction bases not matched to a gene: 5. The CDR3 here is CASSRGDRDTDTQYF. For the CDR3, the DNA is TGTGCCAGCAGCCGAGGGGACAGGGACACAGATACGCAGTATTTT.

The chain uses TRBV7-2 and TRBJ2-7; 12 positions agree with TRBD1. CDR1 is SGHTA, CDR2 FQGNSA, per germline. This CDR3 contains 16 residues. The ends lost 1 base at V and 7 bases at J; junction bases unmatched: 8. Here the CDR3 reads CASSLVYWDRGLEQYF. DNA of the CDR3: TGTGCCAGCAGCTTAGTTTATTGGGACAGGGGGCTGGAGCAGTACTTC.

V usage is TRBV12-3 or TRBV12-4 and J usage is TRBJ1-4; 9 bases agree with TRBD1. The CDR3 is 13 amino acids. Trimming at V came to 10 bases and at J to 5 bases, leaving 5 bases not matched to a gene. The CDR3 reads CATRGQGNEKLFF. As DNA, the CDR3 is TGTGCCACCAGGGGACAGGGAAATGAAAAACTGTTTTTT.

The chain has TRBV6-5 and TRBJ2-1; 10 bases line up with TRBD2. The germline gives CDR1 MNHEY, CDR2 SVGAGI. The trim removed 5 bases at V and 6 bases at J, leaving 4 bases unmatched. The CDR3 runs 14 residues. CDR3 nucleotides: TGTGCCAGCAGTCTGAGCGGGAGGGCCAATGAGCAGTTCTTC. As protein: CASSLSGRANEQFF.

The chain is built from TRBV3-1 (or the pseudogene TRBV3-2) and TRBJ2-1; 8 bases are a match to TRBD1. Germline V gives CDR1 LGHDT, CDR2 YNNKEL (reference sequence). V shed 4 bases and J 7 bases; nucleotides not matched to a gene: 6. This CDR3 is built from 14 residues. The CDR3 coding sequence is TGTGCCAGCAGCCGGACAGGGTTTGGGAATGAGCAGTTCTTC. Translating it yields CASSRTGFGNEQFF.

The CDR3 coding sequence is TGTGCCAGCAGTCCCCGGACAGGGCTGAACACTGAAGCTTTCTTT. As protein: CASSPRTGLNTEAFF. V is TRBV2 and J is TRBJ1-1; 8 nucleotides line up with TRBD1. CDR3 length: 15 residues. CDR1 is SNHLY and CDR2 is FYNNEI in the germline V gene. V was pared by 5 bases and J by 0 bases, with 5 bases of the junction left unmatched. Supplemented by reference TRBV2 and TRBJ1-1, the full variable domain reads EPEVTQTPSHQVTQMGQEVILRCVPISNHLYFYWYRQILGQKVEFLVSFYNNEISEKSEIFDDQFSVERPDGSNFTLKIRSTKLEDSAMYFCASSPRTGLNTEAFFGQGTRLTVV.

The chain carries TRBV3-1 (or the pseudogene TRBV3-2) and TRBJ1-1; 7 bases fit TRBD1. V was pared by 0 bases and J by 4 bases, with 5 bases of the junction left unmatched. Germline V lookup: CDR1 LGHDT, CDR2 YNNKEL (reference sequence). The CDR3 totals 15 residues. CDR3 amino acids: CASSQDKGAGTEAFF. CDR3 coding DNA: TGTGCCAGCAGCCAAGATAAGGGGGCGGGCACTGAAGCTTTCTTT.

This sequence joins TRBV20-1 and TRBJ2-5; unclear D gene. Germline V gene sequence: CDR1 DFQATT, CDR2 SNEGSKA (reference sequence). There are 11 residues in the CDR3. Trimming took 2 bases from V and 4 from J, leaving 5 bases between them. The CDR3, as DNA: TGCAGTGCTAGATACGGAGAGACCCAGTACTTC. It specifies CSARYGETQYF.

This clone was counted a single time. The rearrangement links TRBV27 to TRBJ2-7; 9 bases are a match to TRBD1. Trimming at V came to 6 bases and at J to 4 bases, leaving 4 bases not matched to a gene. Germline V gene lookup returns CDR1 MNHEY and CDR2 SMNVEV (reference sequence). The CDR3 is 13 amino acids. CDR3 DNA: TGTGCCAGCAGCCCGGACAGGGGTTACGAGCAGTACTTC. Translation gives CASSPDRGYEQYF.

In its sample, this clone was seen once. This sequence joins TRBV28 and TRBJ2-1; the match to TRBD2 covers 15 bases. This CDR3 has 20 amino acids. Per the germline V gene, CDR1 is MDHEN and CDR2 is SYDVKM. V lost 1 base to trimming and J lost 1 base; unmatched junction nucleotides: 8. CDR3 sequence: CASSLSVRTSGRGSYNEQFF. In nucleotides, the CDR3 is TGTGCCAGCAGTTTATCCGTACGGACTAGCGGGAGGGGGTCCTACAATGAGCAGTTCTTC. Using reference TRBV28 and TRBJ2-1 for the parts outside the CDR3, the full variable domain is DVKVTQSSRYLVKRTGEKVFLECVQDMDHENMFWYRQDPGLGLRLIYFSYDVKMKEKGDIPEGYSVSREKKERFSLILESASTNQTSMYLCASSLSVRTSGRGSYNEQFFGPGTRLTVL.